This T cell receptor beta chain is drawn from a study of OX40 agonist ivuxolimab in advanced cancers. Study overall: Patients received intravenous ivuxolimab every 2 weeks at 0.01 to 10 mg/kg.

The ends were cut back, 3 bases at V and 0 bases at J, with 10 bases in the middle. The CDR3 length is 15 residues. Per the germline V gene, CDR1 is LNHNV and CDR2 is YYDKDF (reference sequence). Using immunoSEQ multiplex PCR, the repertoire was profiled, and TCRdb retains in-frame clones only, with some absent. The sample carries about 19,000 clones, 65% to 70% recorded once. The specimen was CD4+ or CD8+ T cells sorted from blood, collected in a trial of the OX40 agonist ivuxolimab. The clonotype originates from an adult with an advanced solid tumor such as melanoma, head and neck, liver or kidney cancer. The genes are TRBV15 and TRBJ2-3, with unresolved D. CDR3 amino acids: CATSSVESSTDTQYF. The CDR3 DNA is TGTGCCACCAGCAGCGTAGAATCAAGCACAGATACGCAGTATTTT.